This TCR beta chain came from a study of shared clonotypes between healthy human individuals. Clones were sequenced by immunoSEQ multiplex PCR, and TCRdb holds only the in-frame ones, with some missing. The sample lists over 2,000,000 clones, just under 95% seen once, with over 1.5% in the top ten. Study-level findings and limits: The low donor count limited represented genetic and exposure-history diversity.

Naive CD8 cells, CD45RO-negative and positively selected for CCR7, excluded terminally differentiated effector memory CD45RA+ cells. This clone was observed once. Its target is unknown. The receptor's source is a man between 18 and 29 years old in good health. Some clones in this sample may be carry-over from other donors' samples. The source material was naive CD8+ T cells from PBMCs.

CDR3 bases: TGCGCCAGCAGCTACCGGGACAGCCCCTACGAGCAGTACTTC. Residues: CASSYRDSPYEQYF. The chain employs TRBV5-1 and TRBJ2-7; 7 nucleotides line up with TRBD1. The V gene end was trimmed by 3 bases and the J gene end by 2 bases; junction bases not matched to a gene: 5. This CDR3 contains 14 residues. Germline V gene data show CDR1 as SGHRS and CDR2 as YFSETQ.